This passage covers 30 T cell receptor beta chains from one sample sequenced in a study of neurological immune-mediated disorders. TCRdb ran MiXCR on the 5' RACE reads and lists one entry per CDR3 protein. The table includes about 70,000 distinct CDR3 sequences, more than 3% detected once. The sequenced sample was PBMCs. The receptors come from a woman in her forties or fifties with multiple sclerosis.

In its sample, this clonotype was seen many times. The genes are TRBV20-1 and TRBJ1-1; 9 nucleotides agree with TRBD1. J gave up 0 bases and V 6 bases, and 8 bases lay outside the gene matches. This CDR3 region has 15 residues. Germline-derived CDR1 and CDR2 are DFQATT and SNEGSKA (reference sequence). This CDR3 reads CSAIDRGIMNTEAFF. In nucleotides, the CDR3 is TGCAGTGCGATAGACAGGGGGATCATGAACACTGAAGCTTTCTTT.

This clonotype was counted at least ten times. V gene TRBV5-1 combines with J gene TRBJ1-1, with D maybe TRBD1 (6 bases). Germline CDR1 SGHRS, CDR2 YFSETQ. Trimming removed 7 bases from V and 6 bases from J, with 19 bases in between. The CDR3 totals 14 residues. CDR3 in amino acids: CASDDRPRVPEAFF. The CDR3 nucleotides are TGCGCCAGCGATGACAGGCCCCGTGTCCCTGAAGCTTTCTTT.

The sample holds many counts of this clonotype. This could be a read error, since a much larger clone is one nucleotide away. This chain uses TRBV4-2 with TRBJ2-1; D call uncertain. The CDR3 totals 15 residues. Germline V CDR1 and CDR2: LGHNA, YNFKEQ. V lost 1 base, J lost 5 bases, and 12 bases lay in between. This chain's CDR3 is CASSQGAIEHNEQFF. The CDR3 DNA reads TGTGCCAGCAGCCAAGGGGCAATAGAACACAATGAGCAGTTCTTC.

The table lists this clonotype with many counts. The chain joins TRBV25-1 to TRBJ2-4, with TRBD2 as a possible D gene (6 bases). Germline CDR1 and CDR2: MGHDK and SYGVNS. V lost 2 bases to trimming and J lost 8 bases, with 16 bases between them. This CDR3 spans 15 amino acids. The CDR3 nucleotides read TGTGCCAGCAGTGAAGGGGGTAGGGAGGTGGACATTCAGTACTTC. Translated: CASSEGGREVDIQYF.

This clonotype was counted a few times. This sequence joins TRBV20-1 and TRBJ1-6; D remains unclear. This CDR3 has 13 residues. Germline values: CDR1 DFQATT, CDR2 SNEGSKA (reference sequence). Deletions cut 5 bases from V and 7 bases from J, with 12 bases between. CDR3 sequence: CSAGPPPNSPLHF. The DNA for the CDR3 is TGCAGTGCTGGGCCCCCCCCGAATTCACCCCTCCACTTT.

This clonotype came up many times. The rearrangement joins TRBV6-6 to TRBJ2-7; weak D call: TRBD2 (5 bases). The germline V gene encodes CDR1 MNHNY and CDR2 SVGAGI (reference sequence). CDR3 length equals 15 residues. V shed 2 bases and J shed 0 bases, with 11 bases lying between them. CDR3 nucleotide sequence: TGTGCCAGCAGTTACCGGTCCCGGGACTCCTACGAGCAGTACTTC. Translated: CASSYRSRDSYEQYF.

This clonotype was observed many times. This chain links TRBV28 with TRBJ2-3, with D perhaps assigned TRBD1 or TRBD2 (6 bases each). The V and J ends lost 8 bases and 4 bases respectively, with 16 bases between them. CDR1 is MDHEN and CDR2 is SYDVKM in the germline V gene. This CDR3 has 14 amino acids. CDR3 residues: CASGEGGRADTQYF. Here the CDR3 DNA reads TGTGCCAGCGGTGAGGGGGGAAGGGCAGATACGCAGTATTTT. The full variable domain, with the rest looked up from reference TRBV28 and TRBJ2-3, is DVKVTQSSRYLVKRTGEKVFLECVQDMDHENMFWYRQDPGLGLRLIYFSYDVKMKEKGDIPEGYSVSREKKERFSLILESASTNQTSMYLCASGEGGRADTQYFGPGTRLTVL.

In its sample, this clonotype was seen many times. The rearrangement joins TRBV7-2 to TRBJ2-7, with D tentatively TRBD2 (5 bases). Deletions cut 3 bases from V and 2 bases from J, with 8 bases between. This CDR3 has 13 residues. Germline-derived CDR1 and CDR2 are SGHTA and FQGNSA. CDR3 protein: CASSFLRAYEQYF. As DNA, the CDR3 is TGTGCCAGCAGCTTTCTGAGGGCCTACGAGCAGTACTTC.

This clonotype has at least ten counts. V and J are TRBV20-1 and TRBJ2-1; D unclear. Per the germline V gene, CDR1 is DFQATT and CDR2 is SNEGSKA (reference sequence). The ends were cut back, 3 bases at V and 4 bases at J, with 4 bases in the middle. The CDR3 is 11 residues long. The CDR3 loop is CSAREYNEQFF. CDR3 in DNA: TGCAGTGCTAGGGAATACAATGAGCAGTTCTTC.

With regard to this clonotype: A read error is possible here, since a much larger clone lies one base away. This chain uses TRBV14 with TRBJ1-3; the D is unclear. This CDR3 has 13 amino acids. In germline, CDR1 is SGHDN, CDR2 FVKESK. This chain's CDR3 is CASSQAIGKTIYF. CDR3 in DNA: TGTGCCAGCAGCCAAGCGATCGGAAAAACCATATATTTT.

Many counts were recorded for this clonotype. The chain combines TRBV12-3 or TRBV12-4 with TRBJ1-4, with D unresolved. The length of the CDR3 is 17 residues. V shed 3 bases and J shed 4 bases, with 18 bases lying between them. The CDR3 DNA follows: TGTGCCAGCAGTTTTTCTCCCAGTGGGCTTGTTAATGAAAAACTGTTTTTT. Its translation is CASSFSPSGLVNEKLFF.

The chain is built from TRBV9 and TRBJ1-5; D not resolved. V was shortened by 2 bases and J by 7 bases, with 13 bases between the two germline ends. Germline assignment: CDR1 SGDLS and CDR2 YYNGEE. This CDR3 comprises 14 residues. CDR3 sequence: CASSVGEREQPQHF. The CDR3 region has the DNA TGTGCCAGCAGCGTTGGGGAGCGGGAGCAGCCCCAGCATTTT.

This clonotype was counted ten times or more. V usage is TRBV20-1 and J usage is TRBJ2-7, with TRBD2 matching 7 bases. This CDR3 spans 14 amino acids. V dropped 4 bases and J dropped 0; count of bases not matched to a gene: 6. CDR1 is DFQATT and CDR2 is SNEGSKA in the germline V gene (reference sequence). CDR3: CSATQRESSYEQYF. The CDR3 DNA follows: TGCAGTGCTACCCAGCGGGAAAGCTCCTACGAGCAGTACTTC.

In this sample, this clonotype turned up many times. CDR3 nucleotide sequence: TGTGCCAGCACCCCAGGGGGACGGAGAAACTATGGCTACACCTTC. Amino acids: CASTPGGRRNYGYTF. This chain uses TRBV6-5 with TRBJ1-2; 7 nucleotides match TRBD1. Trimming removed 7 bases from V and 2 bases from J; junction bases left unmatched: 10. This CDR3 is 15 amino acids long. Germline V gene data show CDR1 as MNHEY and CDR2 as SVGAGI.

This clonotype was found many times. The genes are TRBV5-1 and TRBJ1-2; tentatively, D is TRBD1 (6 bases). This CDR3 has 14 amino acids. Trimming took off 4 bases at V and 5 bases at J, with 15 bases between the two ends. Germline V gives CDR1 SGHRS, CDR2 YFSETQ. The CDR3 DNA follows: TGCGCCAGCAGCCCCCGGAACAGGGATTATGGCTACACCTTC. Translation: CASSPRNRDYGYTF.

At least ten counts were recorded for this clonotype. This chain links TRBV10-3 with TRBJ2-7; tentative D call: TRBD1 (6 bases). This CDR3 contains 13 residues. With 6 bases removed from V and 2 bases from J, the gap between germline ends came to 11 bases. The V gene's germline CDR1 is ENHRY and CDR2 SYGVKD. This CDR3 is CAISPGHTYEQYF. The DNA for the CDR3 is TGTGCCATCAGCCCGGGACACACCTACGAGCAGTACTTC.

The table lists this clonotype with many counts. V usage is TRBV7-2 and J usage is TRBJ1-5, with D maybe TRBD1 (5 bases). CDR1 is SGHTA and CDR2 is FQGNSA in the germline V gene. V was pared by 5 bases and J by 1 base, with 18 bases between. The CDR3 extends over 17 amino acids. The CDR3 sequence: CASSPPRQGGSNQPQHF. DNA of the CDR3: TGTGCCAGCAGCCCCCCAAGGCAGGGCGGGAGCAATCAGCCCCAGCATTTT.

Ten or more counts support this clonotype. The gene calls are TRBV5-1 and TRBJ1-5; no clear D gene. The ends were cut back, 1 base at V and 3 bases at J, with 5 bases in the middle. This CDR3 region has 13 residues. Germline CDR1 SGHRS, CDR2 YFSETQ. The CDR3 is CASSLSDNQPQHF. The CDR3 bases are TGCGCCAGCAGCTTGTCCGACAATCAGCCCCAGCATTTT.

As concerns this clonotype: One end of the junction is discordant with germline, which a read error may explain. This chain uses TRBV10-2 with TRBJ2-7, with 7 bases that match TRBD2. From germline, CDR1 is WSHSY and CDR2 SAAADI. The CDR3 contains 12 residues. CDR3 DNA: TGCGACAGCAGCAGGGAGGGCTACGAGCAGTACTTC. The encoded protein is CDSSREGYEQYF.

At least ten counts were recorded for this clonotype. The J gene is TRBJ1-1, the V gene TRBV11-2; 10 nucleotides match TRBD1. CDR1 and CDR2 from the germline V gene are SGHAT and FQNNGV. The CDR3 is made up of 14 amino acids. V gave up 3 bases and J gave up 13 bases; unmatched junction bases: 11. The CDR3 DNA is TGTGCCAGCAGCTTTATGGGCGGGACAGGGGATGTTTTCTTT. Translation gives CASSFMGGTGDVFF.

This clonotype has ten or more counts. The chain couples TRBV20-1 to TRBJ2-1; 11 bases map to TRBD2. From germline, CDR1 is DFQATT and CDR2 SNEGSKA (reference sequence). The CDR3 extends over 17 amino acids. After removal of 2 bases from V and 3 bases from J, the junction contained 9 bases not matched to a gene. For the CDR3, the DNA is TGCAGTGCTAGACCCACCCCGGGACTAGCGGACTACAATGAGCAGTTCTTC. Its protein is CSARPTPGLADYNEQFF.

This clonotype was observed many times. The V call is TRBV7-2, the J call TRBJ2-2; maybe TRBD2 (5 bases). This CDR3 spans 15 amino acids. Per the germline V gene, CDR1 is SGHTA and CDR2 is FQGNSA. Deletions cut 5 bases from V and 4 bases from J, with 14 bases between. CDR3 protein: CASSATRGSTGELFF. In nucleotides, the CDR3 is TGTGCCAGCAGCGCGACCAGAGGGAGCACCGGGGAGCTGTTTTTT.

This clonotype has at least ten counts. The chain combines TRBV20-1 with TRBJ1-2; D is perhaps TRBD1 (6 bases). V was cut by 4 bases and J by 7 bases, with 16 bases left in between. The CDR3 has 13 residues. CDR1 is DFQATT, CDR2 SNEGSKA, per germline (reference sequence). The CDR3 DNA reads TGCAGTGCTATTTACAGGGAGAGGGGTGGCTACACCTTC. This gives the protein CSAIYRERGGYTF.

This clonotype was seen ten or more times. The rearrangement links TRBV27 to TRBJ2-3; D uncertain. CDR1 and CDR2 (germline): MNHEY, SMNVEV (reference sequence). The CDR3 contains 13 residues. Trimming took 2 bases from V and 5 from J, leaving 8 bases between them. The CDR3 coding sequence is TGTGCCAGCAGTTTAATTCCGGGAGATACGCAGTATTTT. Translated, it gives CASSLIPGDTQYF.

Many counts were recorded for this clonotype. The chain links TRBV5-1 to TRBJ2-2; D gene uncertain. Germline V gene data show CDR1 as SGHRS and CDR2 as YFSETQ. V lost 7 bases and J 0 bases, leaving 13 bases between the germline ends. The CDR3 consists of 15 residues. As DNA, the CDR3 is TGCGCCAGCGGCCGTGGGGTAACGAACACCGGGGAGCTGTTTTTT. It specifies CASGRGVTNTGELFF.

This clonotype was seen ten or more times. The V call is TRBV20-1, the J call TRBJ2-3; D may be TRBD2 (6 bases). Trimming took 5 bases from V and 7 from J, leaving 19 bases between them. The CDR3 is made up of 14 amino acids. Germline lookup yields CDR1 DFQATT and CDR2 SNEGSKA (reference sequence). The CDR3 DNA follows: TGCAGTGCTCCTGGGGCGGGGAGCTCACATACGCAGTATTTT. This sequence encodes CSAPGAGSSHTQYF.

The sample holds many counts of this clonotype. The gene calls are TRBV7-6 and TRBJ1-6; D is possibly TRBD1 (5 bases). CDR1 and CDR2 (germline): SGHVS, FNYEAQ. The CDR3 is 15 amino acids. Trimming stripped 5 bases from V and 3 bases from J, with 11 bases between. Here the CDR3 reads CASSETADYNSPLHF. Here the CDR3 DNA reads TGTGCCAGCAGCGAGACAGCAGACTATAATTCACCCCTCCACTTT.

Remarks on this clonotype: A read error may explain this, as a much larger clone is one base away. V usage is TRBV5-1 and J usage is TRBJ2-1; D might be TRBD1 or TRBD2, each matching 6 bases. Germline V lookup: CDR1 SGHRS, CDR2 YFSETQ. V lost 7 bases, J lost 5 bases, and 16 bases lay in between. The length of the CDR3 is 14 residues. DNA of the CDR3: TGCGCCAGCGGCCGGAAAGGGGGGAACAATGAGCAGTTCTTC. As protein: CASGRKGGNNEQFF. The entire variable domain, with the rest obtained from reference TRBV5-1 and TRBJ2-1, is as follows: KAGVTQTPRYLIKTRGQQVTLSCSPISGHRSVSWYQQTPGQGLQFLFEYFSETQRNKGNFPGRFSGRQFSNSRSEMNVSTLELGDSALYLCASGRKGGNNEQFFGPGTRLTVL.

This clonotype was seen ten or more times. The V gene is TRBV20-1, the J gene TRBJ1-2; 11 positions agree with TRBD1. The CDR3 is made up of 13 amino acids. After removal of 6 bases from V and 6 bases from J, the junction contained 6 bases not matched to a gene. Germline-derived CDR1 and CDR2 are DFQATT and SNEGSKA (reference sequence). CDR3 in amino acids: CSARGQGAHGYTF. DNA for the CDR3: TGCAGTGCCCGCGGACAGGGGGCGCATGGCTACACCTTC.

This clonotype occurred many times. The chain carries TRBV6-2 or TRBV6-3 and TRBJ2-5; the D gene could be TRBD1 or TRBD2 (5 bases each). The CDR3 is 15 residues long. The germline gives CDR1 MNHEY, CDR2 SVGEGT. V lost 2 bases and J lost 5, with 15 bases in between. The CDR3 DNA reads as TGTGCCAGCAGTTACGGGACCATGAATGCGGAGACCCAGTACTTC. Its translation is CASSYGTMNAETQYF.